These 30 T cell receptor beta chains originate from one sample sequenced in a study of blood T cells in healthy people across ages. With a J-beta primer mix and a sample-barcoded 5' primer, a second PCR ran 7 to 11 cycles. TCRdb itself ran the 5' RACE reads through MiXCR, one entry per CDR3 protein. The sample includes about a million distinct CDR3 sequences, roughly 51% of them seen just once. Sequenced material: blood. Receptors were obtained from a woman between 55 and 75 years old in good health.

The chain couples TRBV6-5 to TRBJ1-6, with 7 positions matching TRBD1. The CDR3 contains 14 residues. Looked up from germline, CDR1 is MNHEY and CDR2 is SVGAGI. J lost 7 bases, V lost 5 bases, and 5 bases had no gene match. The CDR3 DNA is TGTGCCAGCAGTCCCGGGACAGCAAATTCACCCCTCCACTTT. This encodes CASSPGTANSPLHF.

V gene TRBV7-2 combines with J gene TRBJ2-2, with TRBD1 identical over 8 bases. Per germline, CDR1 SGHTA and CDR2 FQGNSA. Germline trimming cut 7 bases from V and 7 bases from J; bases unmatched to any gene: 11. The CDR3 runs to 15 residues. In DNA, the CDR3 is TGTGCCAGCAACCAGGACAGGGCGAGGGGCGGGGAGCTGTTTTTT. Amino acid sequence: CASNQDRARGGELFF.

This clonotype has a single count. The chain carries TRBV6-5 and TRBJ1-1, with D perhaps TRBD1 (5 bases). This CDR3 has 14 amino acids. CDR1 and CDR2 from the germline V gene are MNHEY and SVGAGI. Deletions cut 6 bases from V and 5 bases from J, with 16 bases between. The CDR3 region is CASRRDAGTTEAFF. CDR3 bases: TGTGCCAGCAGGAGGGACGCGGGAACGACTGAAGCTTTCTTT.

This clonotype has a handful of counts. V usage is TRBV6-5 and J usage is TRBJ2-7; a weak D match, TRBD2 (5 bases). Per the germline V gene, CDR1 is MNHEY and CDR2 is SVGAGI. With 1 base removed from V and 5 bases from J, the gap between germline ends came to 12 bases. CDR3 size: 14 residues. CDR3 sequence reads: CASSYYPGSNEQYF. CDR3 DNA: TGTGCCAGCAGTTACTATCCGGGGTCGAACGAGCAGTACTTC.

This sequence joins TRBV4-1 and TRBJ2-7; D is ambiguous. V was trimmed by 4 bases and J by 2 bases, leaving 12 bases between them. Germline values: CDR1 MGHRA, CDR2 YSYEKL. CDR3 length equals 14 residues. In DNA form, the CDR3 reads TGCGCCAGCAGCCTTAGCAGTCCCGCCTACGAGCAGTACTTC. It encodes CASSLSSPAYEQYF.

The chain is built from TRBV28 and TRBJ2-3, with TRBD2 identical over 8 bases. Germline V gene lookup returns CDR1 MDHEN and CDR2 SYDVKM. The V gene end was trimmed by 8 bases and the J gene end by 4 bases; junction bases not matched to a gene: 8. The CDR3 totals 14 residues. The CDR3 DNA reads as TGTGCCAGCGGGCACGGGGGGGAGGCAGATACGCAGTATTTT. Its translation: CASGHGGEADTQYF.

The genes are TRBV7-7 and TRBJ1-3; no reliable D call. The CDR3 runs to 15 residues. Trimming took off 3 bases at V and 4 bases at J, with 13 bases between the two ends. The germline V gene encodes CDR1 SSHAT and CDR2 FNYEAQ (reference sequence). This CDR3 is CASSLDSHGGNTIYF. The DNA for the CDR3 is TGTGCCAGCAGCTTGGATTCCCACGGGGGAAACACCATATATTTT.

The chain employs TRBV20-1 and TRBJ2-3; TRBD2 matches 11 bases. Germline V lookup: CDR1 DFQATT, CDR2 SNEGSKA (reference sequence). The CDR3 runs to 16 residues. V was clipped by 3 bases and J by 2 bases; unmatched bases: 7. CDR3 protein: CSASWGTSGPTDTQYF. The CDR3 DNA follows: TGCAGTGCTAGTTGGGGGACTAGCGGTCCCACAGATACGCAGTATTTT.

Only a few counts were recorded for this clonotype. This chain links TRBV6-6 with TRBJ2-1, with TRBD2 as a possible D gene (6 bases). Germline loops: CDR1 MNHNY, CDR2 SVGAGI (reference sequence). CDR3 size: 16 residues. Trimming pared 6 bases from V and 1 base from J, leaving 16 bases between. The CDR3 loop reads CASRLGRRESYNEQFF. The CDR3 DNA is TGTGCCAGCAGGTTGGGTAGGAGGGAGTCCTACAATGAGCAGTTCTTC.

This clonotype was seen a handful of times. The chain uses TRBV7-2 and TRBJ2-7, with D perhaps matching TRBD1 (6 bases). The closer fit of TRBJ2-5 to the DNA end suggests the J call may be wrong. Germline CDR1 and CDR2: SGHTA and FQGNSA. The length of the CDR3 is 14 residues. CDR3 protein: CASSRAGARSTQYF. The CDR3 DNA sequence: TGTGCCAGCTCCCGGGCAGGGGCAAGGTCGACCCAGTACTTC.

This clonotype has just a few counts. The genes are TRBV10-3 and TRBJ2-7; D ambiguous. From germline, CDR1 is ENHRY and CDR2 SYGVKD. Trimming took off 4 bases at V and 0 bases at J, with 16 bases between the two ends. The CDR3 consists of 16 residues. The CDR3 DNA reads as TGTGCCATCAGTGGCCCGGGTGGAAGACTCTCCTACGAGCAGTACTTC. Translating gives CAISGPGGRLSYEQYF.

This clonotype was picked up a small number of times. The chain combines TRBV5-1 with TRBJ1-1, with 9 bases fitting TRBD1. The CDR3 loop spans 14 amino acids. The V gene end was trimmed by 0 bases and the J gene end by 7 bases; junction bases not matched to a gene: 4. Germline V lookup: CDR1 SGHRS, CDR2 YFSETQ. In DNA, the CDR3 is TGCGCCAGCAGCTTGGACAGGGGGCAGGGTGAAGCTTTCTTT. Protein: CASSLDRGQGEAFF.

The chain joins TRBV28 to TRBJ2-1; 8 bases are a match to TRBD1. The V gene end was trimmed by 6 bases and the J gene end by 7 bases; junction bases not matched to a gene: 11. CDR3 length: 15 amino acids. Germline V gene lookup returns CDR1 MDHEN and CDR2 SYDVKM. CDR3 loop: CASSLGQGVTNEQFF. In nucleotides, the CDR3 is TGTGCCAGCAGCCTCGGACAGGGTGTTACAAATGAGCAGTTCTTC.

This clonotype appeared once. The rearrangement joins TRBV29-1 to TRBJ2-1; 8 bases are shared with TRBD1. CDR3 length: 13 amino acids. The V and J ends lost 7 bases and 13 bases, in that order; junction bases with no gene match: 15. Looked up from germline, CDR1 is SQVTM and CDR2 is ANQGSEA. CDR3 DNA sequence: TGCAGCGCAAGACAGGGGACGCAAGAGACCCAGTTCTTC. It codes for CSARQGTQETQFF.

V is TRBV2 and J is TRBJ2-5; no definite D call. Germline V CDR1 and CDR2: SNHLY, FYNNEI. This CDR3 has 13 residues. The V and J ends lost 3 bases and 0 bases respectively, with 5 bases between them. DNA of the CDR3: TGTGCCAGCAGTGATGACAACCAAGAGACCCAGTACTTC. Translation gives CASSDDNQETQYF.

This clonotype occurred once. The CDR3: CAAGGDTDTQYF. The CDR3 nucleotides read TGTGCCGCGGGGGGCGACACAGATACGCAGTATTTT. The chain has TRBV28 and TRBJ2-3, with 8 bases that match TRBD2. The CDR3 totals 12 residues. CDR1 MDHEN and CDR2 SYDVKM come from the germline V gene. Trimming took 11 bases from V and 2 from J; bases not matched to a gene: 3.

The J gene is TRBJ1-4, the V gene TRBV5-1, with a weak D call TRBD1 (6 bases). There are 13 residues in the CDR3. The germline V gene encodes CDR1 SGHRS and CDR2 YFSETQ. The V end lost 4 bases, the J end lost 8 bases, and 12 bases lay between the germline ends. This CDR3 is CASSVRTDEKLFF. The CDR3 nucleotides are TGCGCCAGCAGCGTCCGGACAGACGAAAAACTGTTTTTT.

This clonotype was seen at least ten times. The chain recombines TRBV12-3 or TRBV12-4 with TRBJ2-4; 8 positions match TRBD1. The CDR3 is 14 residues long. Germline trimming cut 2 bases from V and 6 bases from J; bases unmatched to any gene: 3. The CDR3, as DNA: TGTGCCAGCAGTTTATACAGGGGGATAAACATTCAGTACTTC. Residues: CASSLYRGINIQYF.

The V and J genes are TRBV13 and TRBJ2-7, with TRBD2 matching 7 bases. Per the germline V gene, CDR1 is PRHDT and CDR2 is FYEKMQ (reference sequence). CDR3 length: 14 amino acids. Trimming at V came to 5 bases and at J to 0 bases, leaving 4 bases not matched to a gene. The DNA of the CDR3 is TGTGCCAGCAGCGCAACTAGCGACTCCTACGAGCAGTACTTC. Amino acid sequence: CASSATSDSYEQYF.

In its sample, this clonotype was seen many times. The chain employs TRBV2 and TRBJ2-3; D remains unclear. The germline V gene encodes CDR1 SNHLY and CDR2 FYNNEI. The CDR3 has 13 amino acids. The V and J ends lost 5 bases and 2 bases respectively, with 8 bases between them. DNA of the CDR3: TGTGCCAGCAGTCCCCGACCCACAGATACGCAGTATTTT. This codes for CASSPRPTDTQYF.

The chain is built from TRBV11-2 and TRBJ2-4, with 10 bases aligning to TRBD2. In germline, CDR1 is SGHAT, CDR2 FQNNGV. The J segment lost 13 bases and the V segment lost 8 bases, leaving 14 bases of the junction unmatched. The length of the CDR3 is 14 residues. The CDR3 nucleotides are TGTGCCAGCGGAATGACTAGCGGGTCTGAGGAGCAGTACTTC. It codes for CASGMTSGSEEQYF. Supplemented by reference TRBV11-2 and TRBJ2-4, the full variable domain reads EAGVAQSPRYKIIEKRQSVAFWCNPISGHATLYWYQQILGQGPKLLIQFQNNGVVDDSQLPKDRFSAERLKGVDSTLKIQPAKLEDSAVYLCASGMTSGSEEQYFGAGTRLSVL.

The chain joins TRBV2 to TRBJ2-3, with a weak D call TRBD1 (7 bases). There are 14 residues in the CDR3. Germline lookup yields CDR1 SNHLY and CDR2 FYNNEI. V was clipped by 5 bases and J by 4 bases, with 13 bases between them. The CDR3 nucleotides read TGTGCCAGCAGTACCGGAGGGGGCTCAGATACGCAGTATTTT. Its protein product is CASSTGGGSDTQYF.

This clonotype was found many times. The chain uses TRBV18 and TRBJ2-7; no firm D call. The germline V gene encodes CDR1 KGHSH and CDR2 LQKENI. The CDR3 loop spans 13 amino acids. V shed 2 bases and J shed 0 bases, with 5 bases lying between them. The CDR3 loop is CASSPTDSYEQYF. In nucleotides, the CDR3 is TGTGCCAGCTCACCAACCGACTCCTACGAGCAGTACTTC.

The chain combines TRBV5-1 with TRBJ2-1; D may be TRBD1 or TRBD2 (5 bases each). There are 13 residues in the CDR3. CDR1 and CDR2 (germline): SGHRS, YFSETQ. The ends were cut back, 0 bases at V and 10 bases at J, with 11 bases in the middle. CDR3 nucleotide sequence: TGCGCCAGCAGCTTGGTTCGGGGCGGGGAGCAGTTCTTC. Amino acid sequence: CASSLVRGGEQFF. The whole variable domain, remainder taken from reference TRBV5-1 and TRBJ2-1, is KAGVTQTPRYLIKTRGQQVTLSCSPISGHRSVSWYQQTPGQGLQFLFEYFSETQRNKGNFPGRFSGRQFSNSRSEMNVSTLELGDSALYLCASSLVRGGEQFFGPGTRLTVL.

The chain combines TRBV3-1 with TRBJ2-7, with unresolved D. CDR3 length: 13 amino acids. V shed 4 bases and J shed 5 bases, with 12 bases lying between them. CDR1 is LGHDT and CDR2 is YNNKEL in the germline V gene (reference sequence). CDR3 in DNA: TGTGCCAGCAGCCTTAGGCATGCCCACGAGCAGTACTTC. It encodes CASSLRHAHEQYF.

As for this clonotype: A read error may produce the germline difference seen at one junction end. The rearrangement uses TRBV5-5 and TRBJ2-3, with unresolved D. The CDR3 loop spans 16 amino acids. Germline V gives CDR1 SGHKS, CDR2 YYEKEE (reference sequence). The CDR3 region has the DNA TGTGCCAACAGCTTGCGGCGGCCCATTCTCACAGATACGCAGTATTTT. It encodes CANSLRRPILTDTQYF.

The rearrangement uses TRBV28 and TRBJ1-2; D may be TRBD1 (5 bases). The CDR3 totals 14 residues. From germline, CDR1 is MDHEN and CDR2 SYDVKM. Trimming pared 7 bases from V and 1 base from J, leaving 13 bases between. CDR3 nucleotide sequence: TGTGCCAGCACTCCCCGGGGGGGTAACTATGGCTACACCTTC. It translates to CASTPRGGNYGYTF.

The V and J genes are TRBV7-2 and TRBJ2-7; 7 bases line up with TRBD1. The CDR3 has 16 residues. Germline loops: CDR1 SGHTA, CDR2 FQGNSA. V lost 5 bases and J lost 2; bases outside the gene matches: 12. The CDR3 DNA follows: TGTGCCAGCAGCCTCGGGATGGGACAGCCCACCTACGAGCAGTACTTC. Translated: CASSLGMGQPTYEQYF.

This clonotype was detected a few times. V usage is TRBV20-1 and J usage is TRBJ2-7, with 9 bases aligning to TRBD1. CDR3 length equals 12 residues. V was pared by 5 bases and J by 5 bases, with 4 bases of the junction left unmatched. Germline CDR1 is DFQATT and CDR2 is SNEGSKA (reference sequence). The CDR3 nucleotides are TGCAGTGCTGCGGGACAGGGTAACGAGCAGTACTTC. It specifies CSAAGQGNEQYF.

The chain combines TRBV20-1 with TRBJ1-6; no reliable D call. Germline lookup yields CDR1 DFQATT and CDR2 SNEGSKA (reference sequence). The CDR3 sequence is 13 residues long. V gave up 2 bases and J gave up 5 bases, with 7 bases separating them. The CDR3 spells CSARSGDNSPLHF. The CDR3 DNA reads as TGCAGTGCTAGAAGCGGGGATAATTCACCCCTCCACTTT.